The clone carrying this T cell receptor beta chain was counted at least ten times. The CDR3 extends over 15 amino acids. Per germline, CDR1 LGHNA and CDR2 YSLEER. Trimming cost V 0 bases and J 12 bases, with 18 bases left between them. This sample stems from a study of T-cell memory formation after mild COVID-19. TCRdb itself ran the 5' RACE reads through MiXCR, one entry per CDR3 protein. The table has around 130,000 distinct CDR3 sequences, approximately 6.2% seen once. The sequencing input was PBMCs or a T cell subset sorted from them (not recorded which). This clonotype originated in an adult woman who had mild COVID-19 (a few samples of this study predate the infection). Cell type and time point are not known. V is TRBV4-3 and J is TRBJ2-1; D may be TRBD2 (5 bases). The CDR3 reads CASSQDTGLAVRQFF. In DNA form, the CDR3 reads TGCGCCAGCAGCCAAGATACTGGACTCGCGGTACGGCAGTTCTTC.